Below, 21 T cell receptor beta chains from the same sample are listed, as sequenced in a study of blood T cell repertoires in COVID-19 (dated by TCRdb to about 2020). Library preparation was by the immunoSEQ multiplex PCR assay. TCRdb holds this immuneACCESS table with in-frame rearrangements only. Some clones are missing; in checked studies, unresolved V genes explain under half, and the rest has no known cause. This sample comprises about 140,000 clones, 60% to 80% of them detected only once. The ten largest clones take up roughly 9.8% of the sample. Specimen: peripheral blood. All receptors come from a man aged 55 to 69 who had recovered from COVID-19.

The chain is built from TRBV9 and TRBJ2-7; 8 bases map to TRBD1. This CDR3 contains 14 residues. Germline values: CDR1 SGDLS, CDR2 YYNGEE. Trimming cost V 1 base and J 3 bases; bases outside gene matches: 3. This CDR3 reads CASSVQDRGYEQYF. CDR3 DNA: TGTGCCAGCAGCGTACAAGACAGGGGCTACGAGCAGTACTTC. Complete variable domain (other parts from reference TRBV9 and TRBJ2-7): DSGVTQTPKHLITATGQRVTLRCSPRSGDLSVYWYQQSLDQGLQFLIQYYNGEERAKGNILERFSAQQFPDLHSELNLSSLELGDSALYFCASSVQDRGYEQYFGPGTRLTVT.

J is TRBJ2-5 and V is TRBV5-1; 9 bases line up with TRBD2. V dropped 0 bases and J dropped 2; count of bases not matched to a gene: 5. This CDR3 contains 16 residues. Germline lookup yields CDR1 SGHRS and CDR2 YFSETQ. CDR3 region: CASSLGLAGLQETQYF. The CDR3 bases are TGCGCCAGCAGCTTGGGTCTAGCGGGACTTCAAGAGACCCAGTACTTC.

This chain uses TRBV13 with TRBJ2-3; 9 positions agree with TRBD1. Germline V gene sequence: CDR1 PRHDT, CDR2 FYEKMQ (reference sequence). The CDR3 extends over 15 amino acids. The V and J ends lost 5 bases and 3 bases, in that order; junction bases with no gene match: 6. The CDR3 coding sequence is TGTGCCAGCAGCCTCGACAGGGGGTCAACAGATACGCAGTATTTT. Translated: CASSLDRGSTDTQYF.

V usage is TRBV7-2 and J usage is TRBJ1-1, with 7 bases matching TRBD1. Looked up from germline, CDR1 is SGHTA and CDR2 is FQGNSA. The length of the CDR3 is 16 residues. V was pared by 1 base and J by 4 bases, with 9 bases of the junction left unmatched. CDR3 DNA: TGTGCCAGCAGCTTAGATGGAACAGGGGTTGTCACTGAAGCTTTCTTT. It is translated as CASSLDGTGVVTEAFF.

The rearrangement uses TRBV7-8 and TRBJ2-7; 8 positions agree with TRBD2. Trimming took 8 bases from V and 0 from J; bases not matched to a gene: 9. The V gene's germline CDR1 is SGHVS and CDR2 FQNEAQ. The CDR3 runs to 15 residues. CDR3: CASGPAGESSYEQYF. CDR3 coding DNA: TGTGCCAGCGGACCAGCGGGGGAGAGCTCCTACGAGCAGTACTTC.

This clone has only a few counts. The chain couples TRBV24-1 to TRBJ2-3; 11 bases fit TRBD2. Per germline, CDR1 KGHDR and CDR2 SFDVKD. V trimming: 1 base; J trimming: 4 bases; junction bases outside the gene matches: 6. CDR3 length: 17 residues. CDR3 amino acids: CATSDFASGGRSDTQYF. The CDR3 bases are TGTGCCACCAGTGATTTCGCTAGCGGGGGGCGTTCAGATACGCAGTATTTT.

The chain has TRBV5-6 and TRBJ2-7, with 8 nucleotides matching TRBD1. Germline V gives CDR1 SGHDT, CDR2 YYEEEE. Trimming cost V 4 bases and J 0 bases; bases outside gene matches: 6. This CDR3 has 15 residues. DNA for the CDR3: TGTGCCAGCAGCCTTGACAGGGGCCTCTCCTACGAGCAGTACTTC. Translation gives CASSLDRGLSYEQYF.

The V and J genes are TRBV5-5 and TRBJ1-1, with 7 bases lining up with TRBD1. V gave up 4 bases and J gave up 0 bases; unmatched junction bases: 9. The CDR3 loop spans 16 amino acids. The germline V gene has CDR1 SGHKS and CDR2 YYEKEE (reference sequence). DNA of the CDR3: TGTGCCAGCAGCGCATACCGACAGGGCATGAACACTGAAGCTTTCTTT. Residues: CASSAYRQGMNTEAFF.

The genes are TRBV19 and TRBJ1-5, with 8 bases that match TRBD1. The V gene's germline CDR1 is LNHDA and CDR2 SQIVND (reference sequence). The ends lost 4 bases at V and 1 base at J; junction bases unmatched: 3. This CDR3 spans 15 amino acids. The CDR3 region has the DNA TGTGCCAGTAGTACCGACAGGGGAAGCAATCAGCCCCAGCATTTT. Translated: CASSTDRGSNQPQHF.

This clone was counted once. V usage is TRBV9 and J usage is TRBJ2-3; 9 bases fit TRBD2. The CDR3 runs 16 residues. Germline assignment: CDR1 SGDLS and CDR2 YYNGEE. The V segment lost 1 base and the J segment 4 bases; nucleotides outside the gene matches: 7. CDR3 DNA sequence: TGTGCCAGCAGCGTAAGTAGCGGGGGAAGTGCAGATACGCAGTATTTT. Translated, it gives CASSVSSGGSADTQYF.

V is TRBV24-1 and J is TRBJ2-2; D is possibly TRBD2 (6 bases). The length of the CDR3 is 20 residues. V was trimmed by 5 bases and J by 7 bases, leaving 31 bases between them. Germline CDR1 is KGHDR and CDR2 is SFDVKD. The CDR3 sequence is CATSVSRGTSLGRDIGELFF. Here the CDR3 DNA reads TGTGCCACCAGTGTATCTCGGGGGACGTCGTTGGGAAGAGACATCGGGGAGCTGTTTTTT.

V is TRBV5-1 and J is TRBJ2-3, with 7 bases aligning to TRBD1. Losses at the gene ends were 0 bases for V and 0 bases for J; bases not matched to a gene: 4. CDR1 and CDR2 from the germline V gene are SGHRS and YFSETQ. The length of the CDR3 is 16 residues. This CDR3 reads CASSLVGTASTDTQYF. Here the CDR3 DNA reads TGCGCCAGCAGCTTGGTGGGGACAGCCAGCACAGATACGCAGTATTTT.

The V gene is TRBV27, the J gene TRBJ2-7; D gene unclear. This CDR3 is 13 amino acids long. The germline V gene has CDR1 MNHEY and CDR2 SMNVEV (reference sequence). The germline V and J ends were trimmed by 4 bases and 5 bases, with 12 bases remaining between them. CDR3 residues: CASSSTRSHEQYF. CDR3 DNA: TGTGCCAGCAGTTCCACTCGGTCTCACGAGCAGTACTTC.

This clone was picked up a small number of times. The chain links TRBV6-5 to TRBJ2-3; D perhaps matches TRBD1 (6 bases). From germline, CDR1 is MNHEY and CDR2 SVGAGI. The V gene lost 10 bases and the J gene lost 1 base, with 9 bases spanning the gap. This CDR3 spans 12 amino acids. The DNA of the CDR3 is TGTGCCACCGAGGGGGGCACAGATACGCAGTATTTT. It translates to CATEGGTDTQYF.

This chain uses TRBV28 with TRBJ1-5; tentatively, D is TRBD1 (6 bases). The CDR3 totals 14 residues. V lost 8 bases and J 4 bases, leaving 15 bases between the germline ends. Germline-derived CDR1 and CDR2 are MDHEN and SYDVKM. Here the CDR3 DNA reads TGTGCCAGCCAGGGGAACTTGGAGAATCAGCCCCAGCATTTT. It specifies CASQGNLENQPQHF.

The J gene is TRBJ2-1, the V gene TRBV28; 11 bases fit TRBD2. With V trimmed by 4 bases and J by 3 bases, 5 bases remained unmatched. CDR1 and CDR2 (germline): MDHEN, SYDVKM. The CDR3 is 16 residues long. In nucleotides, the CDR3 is TGTGCCAGCAGTTCCCGACTAGCGGGGAACTACAATGAGCAGTTCTTC. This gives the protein CASSSRLAGNYNEQFF. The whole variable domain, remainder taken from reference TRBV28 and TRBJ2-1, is DVKVTQSSRYLVKRTGEKVFLECVQDMDHENMFWYRQDPGLGLRLIYFSYDVKMKEKGDIPEGYSVSREKKERFSLILESASTNQTSMYLCASSSRLAGNYNEQFFGPGTRLTVL.

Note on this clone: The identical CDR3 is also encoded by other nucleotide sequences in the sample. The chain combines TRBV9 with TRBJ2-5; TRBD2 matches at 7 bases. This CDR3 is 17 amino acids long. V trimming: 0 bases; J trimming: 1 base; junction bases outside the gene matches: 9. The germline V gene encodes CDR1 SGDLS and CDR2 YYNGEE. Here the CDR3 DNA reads TGTGCCAGCAGCGTAGGAGCTAGCGGCGGGCCCCAAGAGACCCAGTACTTC. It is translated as CASSVGASGGPQETQYF.

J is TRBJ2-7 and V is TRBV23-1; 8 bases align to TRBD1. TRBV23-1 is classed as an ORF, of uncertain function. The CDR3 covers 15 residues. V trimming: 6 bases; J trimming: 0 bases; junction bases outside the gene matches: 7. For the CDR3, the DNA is TGCGCCAGCAGCCTGGACAGGGAAAACTCCTACGAGCAGTACTTC. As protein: CASSLDRENSYEQYF.

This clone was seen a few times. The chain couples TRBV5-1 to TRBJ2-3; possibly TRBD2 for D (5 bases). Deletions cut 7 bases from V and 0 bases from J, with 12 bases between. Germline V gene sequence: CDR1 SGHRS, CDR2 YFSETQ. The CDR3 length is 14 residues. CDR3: CASGGGPSTDTQYF. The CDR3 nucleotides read TGCGCCAGCGGTGGAGGACCTAGCACAGATACGCAGTATTTT.

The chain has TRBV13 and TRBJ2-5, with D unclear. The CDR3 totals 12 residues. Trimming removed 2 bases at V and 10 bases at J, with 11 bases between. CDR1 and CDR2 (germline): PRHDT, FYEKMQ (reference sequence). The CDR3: CASSLSRSGQYF. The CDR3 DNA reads TGTGCCAGCAGCTTAAGCCGTAGTGGCCAGTACTTC. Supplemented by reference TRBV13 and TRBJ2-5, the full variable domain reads AAGVIQSPRHLIKEKRETATLKCYPIPRHDTVYWYQQGPGQDPQFLISFYEKMQSDKGSIPDRFSAQQFSDYHSELNMSSLELGDSALYFCASSLSRSGQYFGPGTRLLVL.

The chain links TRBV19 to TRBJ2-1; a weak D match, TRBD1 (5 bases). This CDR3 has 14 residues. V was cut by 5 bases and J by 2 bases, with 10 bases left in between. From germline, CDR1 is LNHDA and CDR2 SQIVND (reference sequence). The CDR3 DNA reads TGTGCCAGTAGTCCAGGGAAGGCCTACAATGAGCAGTTCTTC. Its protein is CASSPGKAYNEQFF.